This TCR beta chain was captured in a study of T cells expressing NK-cell markers. This clonotype ranks as medium-sized (0.01 to 0.1%) in terms of frequency. TCRdb reprocessed the 5' RACE reads and keeps a single row for each CDR3 protein, giving no DNA. This repertoire includes approximately 170,000 distinct CDR3 sequences. This CDR3 spans 15 amino acids. CDR1 is SGDLS and CDR2 is YYNGEE in the germline V gene. This clonotype was obtained from a man between 18 and 69 years old in good health. The chain carries TRBV9 and TRBJ2-1. Material: blood T cells: a sorted CD56 or NKG2C T cell subset, CD4+ or CD8+ T cells, or bulk PBMC T cells (not recorded which). The CDR3 sequence is CASSVNGVGYNEQFF. The full variable domain, its missing parts supplied by reference TRBV9 and TRBJ2-1, is DSGVTQTPKHLITATGQRVTLRCSPRSGDLSVYWYQQSLDQGLQFLIQYYNGEERAKGNILERFSAQQFPDLHSELNLSSLELGDSALYFCASSVNGVGYNEQFFGPGTRLTVL.